The present T cell receptor beta chain was sequenced within a study of cytomegalovirus exposure and HLA in healthy donors. Looking at the study overall: An early release of data contained approximately 85 million unique TCRs, which came from HLA-typed donors.

CDR1 and CDR2 (germline): MNHNS, SASEGT. V shed 2 bases, J shed 6 bases, and the junction held 5 bases outside the gene matches. The CDR3 has 15 amino acids. With 60 Vbeta and 13 Jbeta primers, the PCR was carried out. Assay: immunoSEQ multiplex PCR; the TCRdb copy retains only in-frame clones and omits some. The table for this sample gives 49,000 or so clones. This receptor was obtained from a man aged 35 to 55 in good health and CMV-seropositive. What was sequenced was PBMCs. The chain combines TRBV6-1 with TRBJ1-5; 9 nucleotides match TRBD1. The chain's CDR3 is CASSEQQGAGQPQHF. The DNA for the CDR3 is TGTGCCAGCAGTGAACAACAGGGGGCAGGTCAGCCCCAGCATTTT.